The rows below give T cell receptor beta chains drawn from one sample of a study of cytomegalovirus exposure and HLA in healthy donors. Sequenced by immunoSEQ multiplex PCR; TCRdb stores in-frame clones only, minus some. The sample gives around 110,000 clones, roughly three quarters of which show up once; roughly 1.6% is in the top ten. What was sequenced was PBMCs. These receptors were collected from a woman between 18 and 29 years old in good health and CMV-seronegative. CDR3s include the opening cysteine and the closing phenylalanine or tryptophan. The order of the fields is clone size, D gene, J gene, V gene, CDR3 DNA, CDR3 protein. A D gene is named only where the DNA matches it firmly. Only part of the rows carry a size: once, few, many, or a class if the clone is expanded.

once,.,TRBJ1-5,TRBV19,TGTGCCAGTAACAAAGGACAGCTTAGCAATCAGCCCCAGCATTTT,CASNKGQLSNQPQHF
.,.,TRBJ1-6,TRBV5-1,TGCGCCAGCAGCAATCGACAGTCTAGCTCCTATAATTCACCCCTCCACTTT,CASSNRQSSSYNSPLHF
.,TRBD1,TRBJ2-3,TRBV7-9,TGTGCCAGCAGCTCCGGACAGGGGCTCACAGATACGCAGTATTTT,CASSSGQGLTDTQYF
.,.,TRBJ2-1,TRBV2,TGTGCCAGCAGTCGGACAGTCTTCAATGAGCAGTTCTTC,CASSRTVFNEQFF
.,.,TRBJ2-5,TRBV7-9,TGTGCCAGCAGCCCGGTGTGGGGGGAAGAGACCCAGTACTTC,CASSPVWGEETQYF
few,TRBD1,TRBJ1-6,TRBV6-6,TGTGCCAGCAGTCGGGACAGGGGAATGAATTCACCCCTCCACTTT,CASSRDRGMNSPLHF
medium-sized,TRBD2,TRBJ2-3,TRBV7-8,TGTGCCAGCAGCTCATCTAGCGGGAGACACACAGATACGCAGTATTTT,CASSSSSGRHTDTQYF
.,.,TRBJ2-7,TRBV9,TGTGCCAGCAGCCCAGCAGGGACATTGGGGCAGTACTTC,CASSPAGTLGQYF
.,.,TRBJ2-7,TRBV27,TGTGCCAGCACTAGGAACCTTGGCTCCTACGAGCAGTACTTC,CASTRNLGSYEQYF
.,.,TRBJ1-4,TRBV14,TGTGCCAGCAGCCAAGGAACGGGTTCGGGGTGGCTTAATGAAAAACTGTTTTTT,CASSQGTGSGWLNEKLFF